The 24 T cell receptor beta chains in this list originate from one sample, sequenced in a study of T cell repertoires in cytomegalovirus infection. In TCRdb, the reads were re-called with MiXCR into one record per CDR3 protein. In the table there are 700,000 to 950,000 distinct CDR3 sequences, 32% of which are singletons. These TCRs are of unknown antigen specificity. The sequenced sample was cultured CD8+ T cells from PBMCs, obtained from culture after CMV antigen stimulation. The receptors derive from a human donor in good health (CMV status not recorded). Some clones in this sample may be carry-over from other donors' samples.

This clonotype has at least ten counts. The V and J genes are TRBV7-6 and TRBJ2-3, with D possibly being TRBD2 (6 bases). CDR3 length: 17 residues. Germline values: CDR1 SGHVS, CDR2 FNYEAQ. The V gene lost 3 bases and the J gene lost 0 bases, with 16 bases spanning the gap. CDR3 amino acids: CASSFSSPGTSTDTQYF. As DNA, the CDR3 is TGTGCCAGCAGCTTCTCTTCTCCCGGGACTAGCACAGATACGCAGTATTTT.

This clonotype was seen ten or more times. The chain employs TRBV7-9 and TRBJ2-7; TRBD2 agrees at 7 bases. Trimming at V came to 1 base and at J to 2 bases, leaving 8 bases not matched to a gene. CDR1 is SEHNR and CDR2 is FQNEAQ in the germline V gene (reference sequence). CDR3 length equals 16 residues. CDR3 DNA sequence: TGTGCCAGCAGCTTAGTATCAGGGACTATCGCCTACGAGCAGTACTTC. This encodes CASSLVSGTIAYEQYF.

The chain has TRBV24-1 and TRBJ2-1; 16 bases map to TRBD2. This CDR3 contains 23 residues. The germline V gene has CDR1 KGHDR and CDR2 SFDVKD. V lost 1 base to trimming and J lost 0 bases; unmatched junction nucleotides: 14. CDR3 sequence reads: CATSDFRTAGTSGGESSYNEQFF. CDR3 sequence (DNA): TGTGCCACCAGTGATTTCAGGACAGCCGGGACTAGCGGGGGGGAGAGCTCCTACAATGAGCAGTTCTTC.

This sequence joins TRBV27 and TRBJ2-1; D is undetermined. The CDR3 is made up of 15 amino acids. Trimming stripped 5 bases from V and 6 bases from J, with 17 bases between. Germline V gene sequence: CDR1 MNHEY, CDR2 SMNVEV (reference sequence). Here the CDR3 reads CASSPQQRARNEQFF. CDR3 nucleotide sequence: TGTGCCAGCAGTCCACAACAAAGGGCACGCAATGAGCAGTTCTTC.

This clonotype was seen many times. Germline is not matched at one junction end, which may reflect a read error. The chain is built from TRBV7-2 and TRBJ2-3; tentatively, D is TRBD1 or TRBD2 (5 bases each). Per germline, CDR1 SGHTA and CDR2 FQGNSA. This CDR3 comprises 15 residues. CDR3 residues: CASSLVSLGDQNLDF. CDR3 nucleotides: TGTGCCAGCAGCTTAGTGAGCTTAGGGGACCAAAATCTGGATTTT.

The J gene is TRBJ2-5, the V gene TRBV27; 10 bases fit TRBD1. Germline CDR1 MNHEY, CDR2 SMNVEV (reference sequence). This CDR3 region has 19 residues. V shed 3 bases and J 4 bases; nucleotides not matched to a gene: 17. As DNA, the CDR3 is TGTGCCAGCAGTTTTTCTGGGACAGGGGCCATTCTCGGTCGAGAGACCCAGTACTTC. It translates to CASSFSGTGAILGRETQYF.

This sequence joins TRBV2 and TRBJ2-7; D ambiguous. This CDR3 spans 13 amino acids. Trimming took off 2 bases at V and 2 bases at J, with 7 bases between the two ends. Germline lookup yields CDR1 SNHLY and CDR2 FYNNEI. The CDR3 region is CASSELGTYEQYV. In nucleotides, the CDR3 is TGTGCCAGCAGTGAACTGGGGACCTACGAGCAGTACGTC.

In its sample, this clonotype was seen many times. The chain has TRBV6-6 and TRBJ1-2; tentatively, D is TRBD1 (5 bases). The V gene's germline CDR1 is MNHNY and CDR2 SVGAGI (reference sequence). The CDR3 length is 14 residues. V gave up 3 bases and J gave up 4 bases, with 12 bases separating them. CDR3 protein: CASSYGTGGYGYTF. The CDR3 region has the DNA TGTGCCAGCAGTTATGGAACCGGGGGCTATGGCTACACCTTC.

V and J are TRBV4-1 and TRBJ2-1; D call uncertain. The germline V and J ends were trimmed by 3 bases and 2 bases, with 8 bases remaining between them. This CDR3 comprises 14 residues. CDR1 MGHRA and CDR2 YSYEKL come from the germline V gene. The CDR3 reads CASSHPGAYNEQFF. The DNA of the CDR3 is TGCGCCAGCAGCCATCCGGGTGCCTACAATGAGCAGTTCTTC.

The CDR3 is CSAHLSGRGDYTEAFF. DNA for the CDR3: TGCAGTGCACACCTCTCCGGGCGGGGGGATTACACTGAAGCTTTCTTT. The chain is built from TRBV20-1 and TRBJ1-1, with D perhaps matching TRBD1 (5 bases). From germline, CDR1 is DFQATT and CDR2 SNEGSKA (reference sequence). The CDR3 runs to 16 residues. With 6 bases removed from V and 3 bases from J, the gap between germline ends came to 23 bases.

This chain uses TRBV13 with TRBJ2-4; 7 bases agree with TRBD1. CDR1 is PRHDT and CDR2 is FYEKMQ in the germline V gene (reference sequence). CDR3 length: 14 residues. Trimming at V came to 2 bases and at J to 7 bases, leaving 5 bases not matched to a gene. CDR3: CASSLRGRRNIQYF. CDR3 nucleotide sequence: TGTGCCAGCAGCTTAAGGGGGCGCAGGAACATTCAGTACTTC.

Comments on this clonotype: A much larger clone differs from this one at a single base, so this may be a read error. The chain couples TRBV11-3 to TRBJ2-3; a weak D match, TRBD1 (6 bases). Trimming cost V 1 base and J 6 bases, with 17 bases left between them. Germline V gene sequence: CDR1 SGHNT, CDR2 YENEEA. This CDR3 has 16 amino acids. CDR3 DNA: TGTGCCAGCAGCTTAGGCGGGTCAGGGGATACGGATACGCAGTATTTT. It yields the protein CASSLGGSGDTDTQYF.

The rearrangement joins TRBV6-1 to TRBJ1-2; D perhaps matches TRBD1 (5 bases). Per the germline V gene, CDR1 is MNHNS and CDR2 is SASEGT. CDR3 size: 13 residues. V was pared by 6 bases and J by 4 bases, with 12 bases between. The CDR3 nucleotides are TGTGCCAGCAGGAAGGGGTCGGGCTATGGCTACACCTTC. Its protein product is CASRKGSGYGYTF.

V and J are TRBV7-9 and TRBJ1-1; perhaps TRBD1 as D (6 bases). Trimming took off 5 bases at V and 0 bases at J, with 22 bases between the two ends. Per germline, CDR1 SEHNR and CDR2 FQNEAQ (reference sequence). CDR3 length: 18 amino acids. The CDR3 DNA is TGTGCCAGCAGCCCGGGGGGGACATCTAAACGGGTGAACACTGAAGCTTTCTTT. Residues: CASSPGGTSKRVNTEAFF.

The V and J genes are TRBV6-2 or TRBV6-3 and TRBJ2-7; D is uncertain. Germline CDR1 MNHEY, CDR2 SVGEGT. V lost 4 bases and J lost 0, with 7 bases in between. The CDR3 runs 13 residues. This CDR3 reads CASSFEPSYEQYV. The DNA for the CDR3 is TGTGCCAGCAGTTTTGAGCCCTCCTACGAGCAGTACGTC.

This chain uses TRBV2 with TRBJ1-1, with TRBD1 matching 8 bases. Germline CDR1 reads SNHLY; CDR2 reads FYNNEI. The CDR3 has 15 amino acids. J was trimmed by 3 bases and V by 5 bases; bases with no gene match: 8. Written as DNA, the CDR3 is TGTGCCAGCAGTCTGACAGGGGACGGGGACACTGAAGCTTTCTTT. Residues: CASSLTGDGDTEAFF.

The chain carries TRBV24-1 and TRBJ2-2; the D gene is possibly TRBD2 (5 bases). The V end lost 3 bases, the J end lost 5 bases, and 12 bases lay between the germline ends. The CDR3 has 15 residues. Germline values: CDR1 KGHDR, CDR2 SFDVKD. CDR3 sequence reads: CATSDLDYLTGELFF. CDR3 bases: TGTGCCACCAGTGATCTTGACTATTTAACCGGGGAGCTGTTTTTT.

This clonotype was recorded at least ten times. This chain links TRBV6-1 with TRBJ2-6; D gene ambiguous. The CDR3 spans 13 residues. CDR1 is MNHNS and CDR2 is SASEGT in the germline V gene. The ends were cut back, 5 bases at V and 2 bases at J, with 4 bases in the middle. In nucleotides, the CDR3 is TGTGCCAGCAGTTCAACTGGGGCCAACGTCCTGACTTTC. Amino acid sequence: CASSSTGANVLTF.

In this sample, this clonotype turned up a few times. V gene TRBV9 combines with J gene TRBJ1-3, with D perhaps matching TRBD1 (6 bases). The germline V gene encodes CDR1 SGDLS and CDR2 YYNGEE. Trimming removed 4 bases from V and 0 bases from J, with 14 bases in between. The CDR3 extends over 16 amino acids. CDR3 nucleotide sequence: TGTGCCAGCAGCTCTGGACAGATGATCTCTGGAAACACCATATATTTT. Translation gives CASSSGQMISGNTIYF.

This clonotype turned up a few times. The rearrangement joins TRBV29-1 to TRBJ1-4; D remains unclear. Germline CDR1 is SQVTM and CDR2 is ANQGSEA. Trimming shortened V by 8 bases and J by 0 bases, and 7 bases separated the two germline ends. The CDR3 is 12 residues long. CDR3 bases: TGCAGCAAAAAAGCAACTAATGAAAAACTGTTTTTT. Protein: CSKKATNEKLFF.

The rearrangement joins TRBV5-4 to TRBJ2-1; D unresolved. Germline V gene sequence: CDR1 SGHNT, CDR2 YYREEE (reference sequence). The CDR3 loop spans 16 amino acids. V was shortened by 2 bases and J by 5 bases, with 17 bases between the two germline ends. The CDR3, as DNA: TGTGCCAGCAGCTTAGGTCGATTAGTTTCCGACAATGAGCAGTTCTTC. The encoded protein is CASSLGRLVSDNEQFF.

V gene TRBV10-3 combines with J gene TRBJ2-3, with D possibly matching TRBD2 (6 bases). This CDR3 region has 17 residues. The V gene lost 7 bases and the J gene lost 2 bases, with 22 bases spanning the gap. Germline CDR1 and CDR2: ENHRY and SYGVKD. This chain's CDR3 is CAITKSAAGPFTDTQYF. The CDR3 coding sequence is TGTGCCATCACCAAGAGTGCGGCGGGGCCCTTCACAGATACGCAGTATTTT.

This clonotype appeared a few times. The chain carries TRBV5-8 and TRBJ2-3, with D perhaps matching TRBD1 or TRBD2 (6 bases each). The CDR3 runs 15 residues. CDR1 is SGHTS, CDR2 YDEGEE, per germline. The V and J ends lost 4 bases and 0 bases respectively, with 12 bases between them. For the CDR3, the DNA is TGTGCCAGCAGCGGCGGGACAAGTAGCACAGATACGCAGTATTTT. Residues: CASSGGTSSTDTQYF.

The V gene is TRBV12-3 or TRBV12-4, the J gene TRBJ1-2; 7 bases line up with TRBD1. Losses at the gene ends were 6 bases for V and 3 bases for J; bases not matched to a gene: 7. The CDR3 is 14 residues long. The CDR3 is CASSQGGLDYGYTF. The CDR3 DNA reads TGTGCCAGCAGCCAGGGGGGGTTGGACTATGGCTACACCTTC.